This TCR beta chain appears in the sequencing data of a study of early T cells in non-severe SARS-CoV-2 infection (dated by TCRdb to the early 2020s). With regard to the full study: Because TCR sequencing was done on bulk RNA from unsorted whole blood, the alpha and beta chains could not be paired.

Details on this clonotype: This receptor's antigen is unknown. It has no much larger one-base neighbor in the sample; base qualities were not kept.

The receptor library was made with 5' RACE. Sequenced on a NextSeq 500. To correct for sequencing error and PCR bias, the TCR library protocol tagged individual cDNA molecules with unique molecular identifiers. Both TCR alpha and beta chains were sequenced, and tight co-correlation was observed between alpha and beta sequence abundances in each sample. The authors' analysis ran thus. Decombinator V4 was used to annotate TCR sequences for V gene, J gene and CDR3. Expanded TCRs were defined as changing significantly between any two time points under a Poisson model with p below 0.0001. TCR abundances were normalised to the total number of TCRs sequenced in each sample and reported as counts per million. A search of VDJdb, accessed on 1 November 2021, was run for TCRs annotated to CMV, EBV and SARS-CoV-2, with TCRs annotated for multiple antigens excluded. Using fastp at Q25 and MiXCR, TCRdb reprocessed the public reads and kept productive beta chains. Identical CDR3 protein sequences are pooled into one entry, listed with their most common genes and DNA. The V and J calls were determined by TCRdb, not by the authors. The sample contains some 76,000 distinct CDR3 sequences, roughly 13% of them found a single time. Of the sample, more than 13% falls within the top ten clones.

The study at large found these results: Matching against VDJdb was skewed toward anti-spike CD8 responses, likely underestimated virus-specific expansions, and missed private and CD4 specificities.

This was a case-control study nested in a cohort of healthcare workers in London, UK, who had nasopharyngeal swab PCR tests and blood samples taken every week. Healthcare workers were recruited between 23 and 31 March 2020, during the week of the UK lockdown, and were followed weekly for up to about 15 weeks. This clonotype was obtained from an adult who was a healthcare worker with PCR-confirmed SARS-CoV-2 infection or an uninfected control (not recorded which). Sequenced material: whole blood.

Read as DNA, the sequence is TGTGCCAGCAGCCAAGGGACCTTAAAGGCTGAAGCTTTCTTT. Its protein product is CASSQGTLKAEAFF. This receptor chain uses TRBV3-1 and TRBJ1-1; the D gene cannot be named for sure. Its CDR3 holds 14 amino acids, cysteine through phenylalanine. This entry keeps only the CDR3 DNA: 42 bases, framed from base 1. The germline V gene (reference sequence) sets CDR1 to LGHDT and CDR2 to YNNKEL. At the junction V is shortened by 1 base and J by 6 bases, with 12 bases in between.